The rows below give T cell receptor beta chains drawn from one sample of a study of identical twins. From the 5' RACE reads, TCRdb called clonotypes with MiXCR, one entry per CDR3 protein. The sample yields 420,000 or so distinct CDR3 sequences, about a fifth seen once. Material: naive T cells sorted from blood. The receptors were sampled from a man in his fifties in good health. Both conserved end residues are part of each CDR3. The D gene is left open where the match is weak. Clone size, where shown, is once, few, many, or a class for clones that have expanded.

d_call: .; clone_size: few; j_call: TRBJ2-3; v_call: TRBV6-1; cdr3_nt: TGTGCCAGCAGCCCCCAACGGGGTCTCACAGATACGCAGTATTTT; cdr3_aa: CASSPQRGLTDTQYF
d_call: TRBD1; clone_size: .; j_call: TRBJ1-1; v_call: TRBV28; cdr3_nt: TGTGCCAGCAGTCCGACAGGGAGAGGAGCTTTCTTT; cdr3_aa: CASSPTGRGAFF
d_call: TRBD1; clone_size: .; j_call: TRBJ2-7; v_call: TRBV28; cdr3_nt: TGTGCCAGCAGCAACACAGGGGCCTACGAGCAGTACTTC; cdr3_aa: CASSNTGAYEQYF
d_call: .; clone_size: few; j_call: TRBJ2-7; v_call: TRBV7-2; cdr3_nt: TGTGCCAGCAGCCTTATCGGGACCACCACTATCTCCTACGAGCAGTACTTC; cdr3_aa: CASSLIGTTTISYEQYF
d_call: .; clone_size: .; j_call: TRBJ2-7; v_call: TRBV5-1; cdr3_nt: TGCGCCAGCAGGGGTGTTGCGGACCTTGCCTACGAGCAGTACTTC; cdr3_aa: CASRGVADLAYEQYF
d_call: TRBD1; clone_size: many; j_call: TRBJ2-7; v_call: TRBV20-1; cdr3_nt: TGCAGTGCTAGAGGAAATATCGGACAGGGGCAGGCCGAGCAGTACTTC; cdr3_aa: CSARGNIGQGQAEQYF
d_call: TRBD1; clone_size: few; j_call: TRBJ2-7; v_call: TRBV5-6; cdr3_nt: TGTGCCAGCAGCTGGGGGACAGGGGATTACGAGCAGTACTTC; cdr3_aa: CASSWGTGDYEQYF
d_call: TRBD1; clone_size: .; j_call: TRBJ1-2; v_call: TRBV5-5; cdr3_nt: TGTGCCAGCAGCACCGGACAGGGGGCGAACTATGGCTACACCTTC; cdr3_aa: CASSTGQGANYGYTF
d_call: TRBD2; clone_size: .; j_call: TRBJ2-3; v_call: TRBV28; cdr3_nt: TGTGCCAGCAGTTTAGCGGGAGGGCCGGGTACGCAGTATTTT; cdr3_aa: CASSLAGGPGTQYF
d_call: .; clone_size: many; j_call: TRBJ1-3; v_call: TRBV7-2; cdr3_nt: TGTGCCAGCAGGGGGCAGGGACCCTCTGGAAACACCATATATTTT; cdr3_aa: CASRGQGPSGNTIYF
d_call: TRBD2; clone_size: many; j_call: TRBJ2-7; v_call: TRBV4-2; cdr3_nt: TGTGCCAGCAGCCCCTATCTAGCGGGAGGCTACGAGCAGTACTTC; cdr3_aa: CASSPYLAGGYEQYF
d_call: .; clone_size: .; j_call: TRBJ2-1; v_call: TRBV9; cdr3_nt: TGTGCCAGCAGCGCCGGACTGGGCTCCTACAATGAGCAGTTCTTC; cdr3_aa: CASSAGLGSYNEQFF
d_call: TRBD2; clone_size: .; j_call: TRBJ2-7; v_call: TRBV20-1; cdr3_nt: TGCAGTGCTAGATCCACTAGCGGCTACGAGCAGTACTTC; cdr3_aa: CSARSTSGYEQYF
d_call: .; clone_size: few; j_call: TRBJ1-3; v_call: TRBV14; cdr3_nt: TGTGCCAGCAGCCCCCTAGGAAACACCATATATTTT; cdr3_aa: CASSPLGNTIYF
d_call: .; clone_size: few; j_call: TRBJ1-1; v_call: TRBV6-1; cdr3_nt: TGTGCCAGCGCGTCGTTCTATAGAACGAACACTGAAGCTTTCTTT; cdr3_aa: CASASFYRTNTEAFF
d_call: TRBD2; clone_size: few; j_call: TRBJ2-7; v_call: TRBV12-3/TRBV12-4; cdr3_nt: TGTGCCAGCAGTGCGGGGGGCCCCTACGAGCAGTACTTC; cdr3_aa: CASSAGGPYEQYF
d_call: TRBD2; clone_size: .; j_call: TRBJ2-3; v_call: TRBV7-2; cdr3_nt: TGTGCCAGCAGCTTGGTTGGGACTAGACCCGGGGATACGCAGTATTTT; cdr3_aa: CASSLVGTRPGDTQYF
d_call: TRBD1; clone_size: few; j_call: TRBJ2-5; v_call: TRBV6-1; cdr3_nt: TGTGCCAGCAGTCCCCTCGGGACAGGGGATGTAGGAGAGACCCAGTACTTC; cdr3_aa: CASSPLGTGDVGETQYF
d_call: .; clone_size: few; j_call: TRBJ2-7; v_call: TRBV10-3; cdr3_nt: TGTGCCATCAGTGGTGGGGGATCGAGGGGTGAGCAGTACTTC; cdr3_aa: CAISGGGSRGEQYF
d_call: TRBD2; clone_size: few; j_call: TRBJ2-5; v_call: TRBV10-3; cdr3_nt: TGTGCCATCAGTAGAGCGGGACAAGAGACCCAGTACTTC; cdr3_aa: CAISRAGQETQYF
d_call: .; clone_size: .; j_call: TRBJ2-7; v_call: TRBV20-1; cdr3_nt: TGCAGTGCCCCCCGTCAGTCCTCCGAGCAGTACTTC; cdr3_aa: CSAPRQSSEQYF
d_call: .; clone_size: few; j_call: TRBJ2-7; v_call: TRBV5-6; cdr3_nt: TGTGCCAGCAGCCGGACCAGGATCGAGCAGTACTTC; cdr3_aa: CASSRTRIEQYF
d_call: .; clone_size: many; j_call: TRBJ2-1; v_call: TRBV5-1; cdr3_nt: TGCGCCAGCAGCCCGCAGGGGAAGAATGAGCAGTTCTTC; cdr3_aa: CASSPQGKNEQFF
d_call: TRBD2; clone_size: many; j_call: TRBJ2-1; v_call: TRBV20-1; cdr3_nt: TGCAGTGCCCTTTCACTAGCGAATGAGCAGTTCTTC; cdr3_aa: CSALSLANEQFF
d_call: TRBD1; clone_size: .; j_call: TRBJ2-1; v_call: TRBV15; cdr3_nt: TGTGCCACCAGCAGAGATCGGCAGGGGGCTTGGGATGAGCAGTTCTTC; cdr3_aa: CATSRDRQGAWDEQFF
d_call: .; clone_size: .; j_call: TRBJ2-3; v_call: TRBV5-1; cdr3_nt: TGCGCCAGCAGAAGACAGGCTAGCACAGATACGCAGTATTTT; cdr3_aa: CASRRQASTDTQYF
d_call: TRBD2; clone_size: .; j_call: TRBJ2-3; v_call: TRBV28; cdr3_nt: TGTGCCAGCAGTTTGGAGGGAGGGTGGCATACGCAGTATTTT; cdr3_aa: CASSLEGGWHTQYF
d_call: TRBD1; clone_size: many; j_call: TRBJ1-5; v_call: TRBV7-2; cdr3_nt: TGTGCCAGCAGCCCCCAGTCAGGGGGCGGTCAGCCCCAGCATTTT; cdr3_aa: CASSPQSGGGQPQHF
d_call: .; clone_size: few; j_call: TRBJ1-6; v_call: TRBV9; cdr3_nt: TGTGCCAGCAATGGAGCTGACAATTCACCCCTCCACTTT; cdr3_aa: CASNGADNSPLHF
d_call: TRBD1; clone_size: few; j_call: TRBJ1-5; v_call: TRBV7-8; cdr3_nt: TGTGCCAGCAGCATCCGGGACAGGACCCATCAGCCCCAGCATTTT; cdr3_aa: CASSIRDRTHQPQHF
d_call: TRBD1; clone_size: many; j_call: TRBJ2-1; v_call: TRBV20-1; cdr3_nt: TGCAGTGCTAGAGAAGGTGGACAGGGGTTTGTCAATGAGCAGTTCTTC; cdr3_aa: CSAREGGQGFVNEQFF
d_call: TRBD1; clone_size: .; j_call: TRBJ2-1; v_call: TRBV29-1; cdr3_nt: TGCAGCGTTGAATCCGGACAGGGGGCGAATGAGCAGTTCTTC; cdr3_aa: CSVESGQGANEQFF
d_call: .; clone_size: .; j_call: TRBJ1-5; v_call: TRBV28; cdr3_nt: TGTGCCAGCAGTTTGGCATGGGGCACGGGTCAGCCCCAGCATTTT; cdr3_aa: CASSLAWGTGQPQHF
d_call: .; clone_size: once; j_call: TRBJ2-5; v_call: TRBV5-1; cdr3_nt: TGCGCCAGCAGCCCGGGGACCCAAGGGCCAGAGACCCAGTACTTC; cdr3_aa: CASSPGTQGPETQYF
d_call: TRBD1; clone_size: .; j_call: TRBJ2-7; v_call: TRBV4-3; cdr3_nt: TGCGCCAGCAGCCGGATCACAGGGGGCTACGAGCAGTACTTC; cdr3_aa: CASSRITGGYEQYF
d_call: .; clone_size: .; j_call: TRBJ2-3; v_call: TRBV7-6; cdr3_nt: TGTGCCAGCAGCTTAGAAGGCCGAACGCAGTATTTT; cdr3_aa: CASSLEGRTQYF
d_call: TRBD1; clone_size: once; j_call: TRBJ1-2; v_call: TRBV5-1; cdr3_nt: TGCGCCAGCAGCCCCGACAGGGAGAGACATGGCTACACCTTC; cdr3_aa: CASSPDRERHGYTF
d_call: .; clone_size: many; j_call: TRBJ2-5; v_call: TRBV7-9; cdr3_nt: TGTGCCAGCAGCTCTTACTCAAAAGAGACCCAGTACTTC; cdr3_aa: CASSSYSKETQYF
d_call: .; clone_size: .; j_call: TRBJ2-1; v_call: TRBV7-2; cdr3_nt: TGTGCCAGCAGCTTAGCGAGAGGGACCGCACAGGGTGAGCAGTTCTTC; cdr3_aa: CASSLARGTAQGEQFF
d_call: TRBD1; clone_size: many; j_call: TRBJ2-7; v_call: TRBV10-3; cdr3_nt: TGTGCCATCAGTGCACAGGGGTCCTACGAGCAGTACTTC; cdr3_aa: CAISAQGSYEQYF
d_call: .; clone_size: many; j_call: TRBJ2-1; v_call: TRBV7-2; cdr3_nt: TGTGCCAGCAGCCCCTATCTAGCCCACATCTTCTACAATGAGCAGTTCTTC; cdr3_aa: CASSPYLAHIFYNEQFF
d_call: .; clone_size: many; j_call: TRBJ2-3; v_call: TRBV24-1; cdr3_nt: TGTGCCACCAGTGATTTGACCGATAGCACAGATACGCAGTATTTT; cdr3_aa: CATSDLTDSTDTQYF
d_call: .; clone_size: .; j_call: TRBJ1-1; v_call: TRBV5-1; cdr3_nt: TGCGCCAGCAGCTTGCAGGTTATGAACACTGAAGCTTTCTTT; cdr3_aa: CASSLQVMNTEAFF
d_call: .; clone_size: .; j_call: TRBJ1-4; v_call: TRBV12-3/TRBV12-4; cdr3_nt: TGTGCCAGCAGTACAAGTGAAAAACTGTTTTTT; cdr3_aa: CASSTSEKLFF
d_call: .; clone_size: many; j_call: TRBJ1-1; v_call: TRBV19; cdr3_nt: TGTGCCAGTAGCAGCAAAATGAACACTGAAGCTTTCTTT; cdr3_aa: CASSSKMNTEAFF
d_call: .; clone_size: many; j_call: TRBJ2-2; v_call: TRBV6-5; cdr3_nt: TGTGCCAGCAGTTACACGGGACTTCACACCGGGGAGCTGTTTTTT; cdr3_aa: CASSYTGLHTGELFF
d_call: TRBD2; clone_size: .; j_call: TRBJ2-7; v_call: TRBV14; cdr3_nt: TGTGCCACCGAGAATAGTAGAGCGGGGGGCTCCGGCAGTATTCTCCACGAGCAGTACTTC; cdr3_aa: CATENSRAGGSGSILHEQYF
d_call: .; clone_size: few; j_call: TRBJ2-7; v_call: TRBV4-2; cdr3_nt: TGTGCCAGCAGCCAAGCCCCGAGGGGGTACGAGCAGTACTTC; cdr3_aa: CASSQAPRGYEQYF
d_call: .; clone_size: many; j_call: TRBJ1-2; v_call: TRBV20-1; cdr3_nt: TGCAGTGCTCGCCATGGGGTCTATGGCTACACCTTC; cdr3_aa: CSARHGVYGYTF
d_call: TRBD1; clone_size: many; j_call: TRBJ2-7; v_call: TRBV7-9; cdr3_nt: TGTGCCAGCAGCTTAGGCGAACAGGGGAACGAGCAGTACTTC; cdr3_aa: CASSLGEQGNEQYF